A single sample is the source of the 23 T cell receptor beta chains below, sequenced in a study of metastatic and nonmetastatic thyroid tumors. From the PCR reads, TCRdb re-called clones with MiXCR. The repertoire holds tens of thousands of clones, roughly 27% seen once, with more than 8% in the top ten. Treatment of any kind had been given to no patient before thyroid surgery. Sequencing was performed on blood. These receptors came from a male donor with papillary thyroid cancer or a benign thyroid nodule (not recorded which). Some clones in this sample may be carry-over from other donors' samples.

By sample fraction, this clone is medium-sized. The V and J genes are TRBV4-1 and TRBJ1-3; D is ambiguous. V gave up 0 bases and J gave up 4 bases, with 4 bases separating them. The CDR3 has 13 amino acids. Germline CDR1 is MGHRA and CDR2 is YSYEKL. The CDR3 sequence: CASSQDRGNTIYF. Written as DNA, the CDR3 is TGCGCCAGCAGCCAAGATCGAGGAAACACCATATATTTT.

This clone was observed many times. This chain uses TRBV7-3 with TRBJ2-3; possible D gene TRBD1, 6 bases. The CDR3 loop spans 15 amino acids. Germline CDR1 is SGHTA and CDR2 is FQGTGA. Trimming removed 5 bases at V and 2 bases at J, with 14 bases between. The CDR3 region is CASSQQGMVTDTQYF. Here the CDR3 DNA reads TGTGCCAGCAGCCAACAGGGTATGGTCACAGATACGCAGTATTTT.

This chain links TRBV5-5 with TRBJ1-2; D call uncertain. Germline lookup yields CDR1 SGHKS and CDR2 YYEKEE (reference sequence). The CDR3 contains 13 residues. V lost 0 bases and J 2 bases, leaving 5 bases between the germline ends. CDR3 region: CASSLGMNYGYTF. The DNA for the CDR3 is TGTGCCAGCAGCTTGGGGATGAACTATGGCTACACCTTC. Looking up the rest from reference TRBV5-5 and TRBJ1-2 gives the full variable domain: DAGVTQSPTHLIKTRGQQVTLRCSPISGHKSVSWYQQVLGQGPQFIFQYYEKEERGRGNFPDRFSARQFPNYSSELNVNALLLGDSALYLCASSLGMNYGYTFGSGTRLTVV.

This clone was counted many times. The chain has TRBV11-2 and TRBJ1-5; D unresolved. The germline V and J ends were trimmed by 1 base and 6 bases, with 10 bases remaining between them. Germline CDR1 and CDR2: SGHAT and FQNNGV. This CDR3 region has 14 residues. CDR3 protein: CASSLALSGQPQHF. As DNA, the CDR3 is TGTGCCAGCAGCTTAGCGCTCTCCGGTCAGCCCCAGCATTTT.

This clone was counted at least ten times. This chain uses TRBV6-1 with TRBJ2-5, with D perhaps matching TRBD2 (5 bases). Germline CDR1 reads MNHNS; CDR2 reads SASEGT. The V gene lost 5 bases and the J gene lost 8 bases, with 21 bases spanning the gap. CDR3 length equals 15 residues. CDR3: CASSWTPASPGTQYF. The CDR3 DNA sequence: TGTGCCAGCAGTTGGACCCCCGCTAGCCCTGGCACCCAGTACTTC.

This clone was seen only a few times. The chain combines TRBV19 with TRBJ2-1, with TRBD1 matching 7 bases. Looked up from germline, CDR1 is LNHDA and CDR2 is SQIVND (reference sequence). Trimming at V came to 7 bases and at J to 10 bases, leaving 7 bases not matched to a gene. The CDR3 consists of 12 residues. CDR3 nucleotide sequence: TGTGCCAGTATCGAACAGGGGTTCGAGCAGTTCTTC. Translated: CASIEQGFEQFF. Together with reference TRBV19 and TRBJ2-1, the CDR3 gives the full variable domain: DGGITQSPKYLFRKEGQNVTLSCEQNLNHDAMYWYRQDPGQGLRLIYYSQIVNDFQKGDIAEGYSVSREKKESFPLTVTSAQKNPTAFYLCASIEQGFEQFFGPGTRLTVL.

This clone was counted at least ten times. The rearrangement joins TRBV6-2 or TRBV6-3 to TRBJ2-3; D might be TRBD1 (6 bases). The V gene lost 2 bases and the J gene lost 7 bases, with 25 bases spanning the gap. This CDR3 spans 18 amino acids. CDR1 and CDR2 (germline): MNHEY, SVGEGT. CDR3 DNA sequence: TGTGCCAGCAGTTACCCCCGAAAGCAACAGGGTGCCTGGTATACGCAGTATTTT. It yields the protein CASSYPRKQQGAWYTQYF.

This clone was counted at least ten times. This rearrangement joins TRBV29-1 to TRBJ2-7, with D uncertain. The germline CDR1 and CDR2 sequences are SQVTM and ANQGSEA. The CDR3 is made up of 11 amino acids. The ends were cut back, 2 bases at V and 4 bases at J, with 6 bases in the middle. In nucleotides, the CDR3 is TGCAGCGTTGAACTGATGTACGAGCAGTACTTC. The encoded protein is CSVELMYEQYF.

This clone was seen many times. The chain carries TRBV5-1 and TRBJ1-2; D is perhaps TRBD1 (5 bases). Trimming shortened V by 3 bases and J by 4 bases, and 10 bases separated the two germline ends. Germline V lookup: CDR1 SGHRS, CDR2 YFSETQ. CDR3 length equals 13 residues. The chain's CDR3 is CASSSGRLYGYTF. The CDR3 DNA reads TGCGCCAGCAGCTCGGGACGGCTCTATGGCTACACCTTC.

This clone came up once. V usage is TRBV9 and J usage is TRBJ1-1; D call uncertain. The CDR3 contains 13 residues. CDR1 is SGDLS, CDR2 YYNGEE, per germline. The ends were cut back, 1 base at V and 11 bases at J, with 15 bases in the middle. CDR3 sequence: CASSVSTHTVAFF. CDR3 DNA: TGTGCCAGCAGCGTATCCACCCACACTGTTGCTTTCTTT.

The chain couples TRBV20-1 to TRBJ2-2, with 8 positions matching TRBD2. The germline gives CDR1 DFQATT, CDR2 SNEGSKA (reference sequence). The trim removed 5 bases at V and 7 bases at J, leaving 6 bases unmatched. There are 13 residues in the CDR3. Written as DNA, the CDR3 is TGCAGTGCTCGATTAGCGGGACTCGGGGAGCTGTTTTTT. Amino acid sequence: CSARLAGLGELFF.

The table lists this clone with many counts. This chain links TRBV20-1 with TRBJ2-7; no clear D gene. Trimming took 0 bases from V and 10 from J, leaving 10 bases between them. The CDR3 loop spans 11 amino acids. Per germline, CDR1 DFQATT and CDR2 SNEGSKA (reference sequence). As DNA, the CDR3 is TGCAGTGCTAGAGACGGTAGAGACCAGTACTTC. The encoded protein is CSARDGRDQYF.

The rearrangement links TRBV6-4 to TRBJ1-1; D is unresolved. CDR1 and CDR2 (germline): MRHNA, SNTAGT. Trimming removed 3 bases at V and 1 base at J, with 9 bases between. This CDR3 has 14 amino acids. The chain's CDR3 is CASSDGPRNTEAFF. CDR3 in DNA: TGTGCCAGCAGTGATGGACCCCGGAACACTGAAGCTTTCTTT.

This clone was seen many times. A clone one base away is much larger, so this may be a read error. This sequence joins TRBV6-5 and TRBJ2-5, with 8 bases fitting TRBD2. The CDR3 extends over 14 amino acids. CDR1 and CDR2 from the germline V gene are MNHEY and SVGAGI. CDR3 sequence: CACSRLAGWETQYF. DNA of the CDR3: TGTGCCTGCAGCCGATTAGCGGGGTGGGAGACCCAGTACTTC.

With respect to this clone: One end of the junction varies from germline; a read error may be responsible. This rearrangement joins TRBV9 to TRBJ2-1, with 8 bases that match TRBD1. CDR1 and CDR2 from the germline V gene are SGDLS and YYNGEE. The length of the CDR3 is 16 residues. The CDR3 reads CASSVDLGQAPNEQFF. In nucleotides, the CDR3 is TGTGCCAGCAGCGTAGATTTGGGACAGGCACCCAATGAGCAGTTCTTT.

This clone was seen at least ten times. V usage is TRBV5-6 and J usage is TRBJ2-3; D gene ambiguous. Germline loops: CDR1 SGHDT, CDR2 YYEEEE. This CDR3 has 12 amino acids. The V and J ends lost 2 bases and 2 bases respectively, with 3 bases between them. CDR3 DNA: TGTGCCAGCAGCTTCTACACAGATACGCAGTATTTT. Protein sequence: CASSFYTDTQYF.

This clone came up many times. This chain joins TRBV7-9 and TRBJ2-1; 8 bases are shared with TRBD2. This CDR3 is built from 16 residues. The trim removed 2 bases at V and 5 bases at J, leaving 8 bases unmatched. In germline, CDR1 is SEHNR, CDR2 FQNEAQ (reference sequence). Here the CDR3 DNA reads TGTGCCAGCAGCTTATTCTTAGCGGGGACCAACAATGAGCAGTTCTTC. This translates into CASSLFLAGTNNEQFF.

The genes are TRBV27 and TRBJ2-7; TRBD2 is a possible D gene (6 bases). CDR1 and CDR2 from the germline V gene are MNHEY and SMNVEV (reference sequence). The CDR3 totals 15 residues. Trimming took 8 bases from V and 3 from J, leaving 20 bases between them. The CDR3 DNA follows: TGTGCCAGCTCCTCAGTCGGCGGAGGGGACTACGAGCAGTACTTC. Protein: CASSSVGGGDYEQYF.

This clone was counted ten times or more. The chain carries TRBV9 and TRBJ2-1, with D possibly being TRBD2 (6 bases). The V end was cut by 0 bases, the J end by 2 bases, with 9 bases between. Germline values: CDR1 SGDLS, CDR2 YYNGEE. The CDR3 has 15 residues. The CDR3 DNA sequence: TGTGCCAGCAGCGTAGCGGGGGACCCCTACAATGAGCAGTTCTTC. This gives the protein CASSVAGDPYNEQFF.

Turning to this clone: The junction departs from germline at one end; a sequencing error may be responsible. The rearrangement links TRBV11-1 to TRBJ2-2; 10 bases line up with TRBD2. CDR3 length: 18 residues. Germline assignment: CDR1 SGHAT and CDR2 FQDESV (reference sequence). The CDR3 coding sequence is TGTGCCATCAGCTTATCAACTAGCGGGGCTCCTAACACCGGGGAGCTGTTTTTT. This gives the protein CAISLSTSGAPNTGELFF.

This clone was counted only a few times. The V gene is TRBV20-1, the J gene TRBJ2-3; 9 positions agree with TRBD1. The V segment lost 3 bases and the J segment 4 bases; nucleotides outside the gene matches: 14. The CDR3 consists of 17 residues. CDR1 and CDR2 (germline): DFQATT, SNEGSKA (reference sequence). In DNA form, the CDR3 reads TGCAGTGCTAGCCTGATTACAGGGGGCGCTGTCCCAGATACGCAGTATTTT. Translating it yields CSASLITGGAVPDTQYF.

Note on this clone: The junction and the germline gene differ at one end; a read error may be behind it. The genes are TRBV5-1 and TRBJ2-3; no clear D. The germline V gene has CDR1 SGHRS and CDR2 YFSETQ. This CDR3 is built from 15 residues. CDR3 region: CTSSLVSVSTYTQYF. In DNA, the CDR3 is TGCACCAGCAGCTTGGTGAGTGTCAGCACATATACGCAGTATTTT.

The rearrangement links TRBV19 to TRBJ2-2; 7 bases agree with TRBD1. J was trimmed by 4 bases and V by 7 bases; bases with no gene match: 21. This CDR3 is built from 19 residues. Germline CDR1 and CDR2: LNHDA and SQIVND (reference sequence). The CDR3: CASTQPGVLTGSGTGELFF. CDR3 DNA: TGTGCCAGTACCCAACCGGGTGTCCTGACAGGGTCAGGCACCGGGGAGCTGTTTTTT.